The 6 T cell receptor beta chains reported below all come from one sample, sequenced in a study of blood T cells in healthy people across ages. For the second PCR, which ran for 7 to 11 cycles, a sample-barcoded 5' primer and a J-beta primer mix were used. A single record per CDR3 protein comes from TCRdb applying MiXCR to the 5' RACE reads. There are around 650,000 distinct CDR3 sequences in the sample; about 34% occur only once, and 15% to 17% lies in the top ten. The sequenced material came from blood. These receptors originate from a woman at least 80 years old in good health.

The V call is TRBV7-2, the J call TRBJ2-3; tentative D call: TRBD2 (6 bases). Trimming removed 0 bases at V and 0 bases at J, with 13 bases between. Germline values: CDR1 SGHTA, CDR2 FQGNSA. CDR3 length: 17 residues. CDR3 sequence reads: CASSLAPQGLSTDTQYF. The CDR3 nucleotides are TGTGCCAGCAGCTTAGCGCCGCAGGGACTCAGCACAGATACGCAGTATTTT.

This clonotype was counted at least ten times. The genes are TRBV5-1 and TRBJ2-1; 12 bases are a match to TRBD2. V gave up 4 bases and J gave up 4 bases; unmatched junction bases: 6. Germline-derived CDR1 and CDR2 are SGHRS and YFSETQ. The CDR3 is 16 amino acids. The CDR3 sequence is CASSEGGTSGYNEQFF. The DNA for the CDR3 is TGCGCCAGCAGCGAGGGGGGGACTAGCGGGTACAATGAGCAGTTCTTC.

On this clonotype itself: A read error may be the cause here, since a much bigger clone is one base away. The CDR3 loop is CAASRDPGVTYEQYF. The CDR3 DNA sequence: TGTGCCGCCAGCAGAGATCCAGGAGTGACCTACGAGCAGTACTTC. V and J are TRBV15 and TRBJ2-7; D is ambiguous. The CDR3 consists of 15 residues. Germline values: CDR1 LNHNV, CDR2 YYDKDF (reference sequence).

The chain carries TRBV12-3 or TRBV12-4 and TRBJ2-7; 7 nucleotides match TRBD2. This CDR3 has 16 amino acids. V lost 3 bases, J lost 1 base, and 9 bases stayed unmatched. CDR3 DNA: TGTGCCAGCAGTTTTGTCGGTAGCGGGCGTTCCTACGAGCAGTACTTC. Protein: CASSFVGSGRSYEQYF.

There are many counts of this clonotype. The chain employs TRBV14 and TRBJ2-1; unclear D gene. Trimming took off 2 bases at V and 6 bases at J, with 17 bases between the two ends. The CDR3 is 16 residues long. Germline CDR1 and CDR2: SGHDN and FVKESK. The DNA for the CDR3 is TGTGCCAGCAGCCAAAAACTACCGCGTCGAAGCAATGAGCAGTTCTTC. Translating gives CASSQKLPRRSNEQFF.

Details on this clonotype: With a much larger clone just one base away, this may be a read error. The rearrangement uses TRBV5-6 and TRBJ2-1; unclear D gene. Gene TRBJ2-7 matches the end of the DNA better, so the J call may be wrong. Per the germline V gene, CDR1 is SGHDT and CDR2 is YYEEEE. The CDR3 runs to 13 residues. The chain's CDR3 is CASSSAAYNEQYF. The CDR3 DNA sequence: TGTGCCAGCAGCTCGGCCGCCTACAATGAGCAGTACTTC.